This T cell receptor beta chain was captured by sequencing in a study of T cells in Graves' hyperthyroidism and ophthalmopathy. The CDR3 covers 20 residues. The V gene end was trimmed by 0 bases and the J gene end by 1 base; junction bases not matched to a gene: 11. The germline V gene encodes CDR1 LGHDT and CDR2 YNNKEL (reference sequence). The investigators amplified TCR beta CDR3 regions from RNA transcripts. The HTBI set primed first-round TCR CDR3 RT-PCR. TCRdb re-derived calls from the multiplex PCR reads in MiXCR, one entry per CDR3 protein. The table has roughly 720,000 distinct CDR3 sequences, about 18% seen once.

The chain joins TRBV3-1 to TRBJ2-1; 11 bases fit TRBD2. The TCR comes from a man between 45 and 60 years old with Graves' hyperthyroidism. The sample taken for sequencing was blood. The CDR3 bases are TGTGCCAGCAGCCAAGAGGTCTTAGCGGGAGGGTTTCGTTCCTACAATGAGCAGTTCTTC. It is translated as CASSQEVLAGGFRSYNEQFF.